Listed here are 21 T cell receptor beta chains from one sample, sequenced in a study of T-cell memory formation after mild COVID-19. TCRdb called the 5' RACE reads again in MiXCR, with one record for every CDR3 protein. Here the sample spans about 150,000 distinct CDR3 sequences, roughly a fifth being singletons. Sequenced input: PBMCs or a T cell subset sorted from them (not recorded which). These receptors were collected from an adult woman who had mild COVID-19 (a few samples of this study predate the infection). Cell type and time point are not known.

This clonotype was detected a few times. The rearrangement uses TRBV12-3 or TRBV12-4 and TRBJ2-1; D gene ambiguous. The ends were cut back, 6 bases at V and 0 bases at J, with 15 bases in the middle. The CDR3 loop spans 16 amino acids. CDR3 amino acids: CASRRTSWSSYNEQFF. Here the CDR3 DNA reads TGTGCCAGCAGGCGGACCTCCTGGAGCTCCTACAATGAGCAGTTCTTC.

The rearrangement joins TRBV5-1 to TRBJ1-1; D call uncertain. Germline CDR1 and CDR2: SGHRS and YFSETQ. Trimming removed 6 bases at V and 1 base at J, with 10 bases between. The CDR3 has 13 amino acids. The CDR3 DNA reads TGCGCCAGCAAAATCCCTAAGAACACTGAAGCTTTCTTT. This codes for CASKIPKNTEAFF.

V usage is TRBV5-1 and J usage is TRBJ2-3, with TRBD2 identical over 9 bases. The ends lost 0 bases at V and 2 bases at J; junction bases unmatched: 4. This CDR3 contains 16 residues. Germline values: CDR1 SGHRS, CDR2 YFSETQ. The CDR3 here is CASSLGLAAYTDTQYF. The CDR3 region has the DNA TGCGCCAGCAGCTTGGGACTAGCGGCTTACACAGATACGCAGTATTTT. Using reference TRBV5-1 and TRBJ2-3 for the parts outside the CDR3, the full variable domain is KAGVTQTPRYLIKTRGQQVTLSCSPISGHRSVSWYQQTPGQGLQFLFEYFSETQRNKGNFPGRFSGRQFSNSRSEMNVSTLELGDSALYLCASSLGLAAYTDTQYFGPGTRLTVL.

This clonotype showed up just once. This chain joins TRBV7-3 and TRBJ1-2, with unresolved D. This CDR3 has 13 amino acids. Germline V CDR1 and CDR2: SGHTA, FQGTGA. V lost 4 bases and J 3 bases, leaving 9 bases between the germline ends. This CDR3 reads CASSSQPDYGYTF. The CDR3 DNA is TGTGCCAGCAGCTCCCAGCCAGACTATGGCTACACCTTC.

The chain recombines TRBV20-1 with TRBJ2-1; possibly TRBD2 for D (5 bases). CDR3 length equals 14 residues. V was trimmed by 6 bases and J by 0 bases, leaving 12 bases between them. Germline V gene sequence: CDR1 DFQATT, CDR2 SNEGSKA (reference sequence). The CDR3 loop reads CSAGAPSSYNEQFF. CDR3 coding DNA: TGCAGTGCGGGAGCCCCAAGCTCCTACAATGAGCAGTTCTTC.

There are a few counts of this clonotype. The rearrangement links TRBV7-8 to TRBJ1-1; D is uncertain. This CDR3 comprises 15 residues. Germline V lookup: CDR1 SGHVS, CDR2 FQNEAQ. V shed 5 bases and J shed 5 bases, with 18 bases lying between them. The CDR3, as DNA: TGTGCCAGCAGCGCCCATAGAGTTTTGGCTACTGAAGCTTTCTTT. Its protein product is CASSAHRVLATEAFF.

This clonotype occurred a few times. The rearrangement links TRBV5-4 to TRBJ2-7, with a tentative D call TRBD2 (6 bases). Germline V gene sequence: CDR1 SGHNT, CDR2 YYREEE (reference sequence). The CDR3 runs to 13 residues. The V gene lost 5 bases and the J gene lost 2 bases, with 11 bases spanning the gap. CDR3 coding DNA: TGTGCCAGCAGTGGGGGGTTCCCCTACGAGCAGTACTTC. Translation gives CASSGGFPYEQYF.

This clonotype was recorded once. J is TRBJ1-1 and V is TRBV12-5; perhaps TRBD1 as D (5 bases). The CDR3 covers 14 residues. CDR1 and CDR2 (germline): LGHNT, FRNRAP. Deletions cut 5 bases from V and 1 base from J, with 11 bases between. The CDR3: CASGLDTQNTEAFF. CDR3 nucleotide sequence: TGTGCTAGTGGTCTGGACACCCAGAACACTGAAGCTTTCTTT.

Comments on this clonotype: A much bigger clone sits one base away, suggesting this may be a read error. This CDR3 is CASSLGQDYEQYF. The CDR3 coding sequence is TGTGCCAGCAGCTTAGGACAGGACTACGAGCAGTACTTC. The chain couples TRBV5-6 to TRBJ2-7, with TRBD1 identical over 7 bases. Germline loops: CDR1 SGHDT, CDR2 YYEEEE. This CDR3 contains 13 residues. The V gene end was trimmed by 2 bases and the J gene end by 3 bases; junction bases not matched to a gene: 2.

This clonotype was counted ten times or more. This chain connects TRBV6-1 to TRBJ2-2; TRBD1 agrees at 9 bases. This CDR3 spans 13 amino acids. The V gene end was trimmed by 9 bases and the J gene end by 2 bases; junction bases not matched to a gene: 1. Germline CDR1 and CDR2: MNHNS and SASEGT. CDR3 sequence: CARGQGNTGELFF. The CDR3, as DNA: TGTGCCAGGGGACAGGGTAACACCGGGGAGCTGTTTTTT.

V gene TRBV7-8 combines with J gene TRBJ1-2, with D possibly being TRBD1 (5 bases). The CDR3 totals 15 residues. Germline V gene sequence: CDR1 SGHVS, CDR2 FQNEAQ. V was cut by 6 bases and J by 3 bases, with 17 bases left in between. CDR3 protein: CASSWGVGADYGYTF. The CDR3 region has the DNA TGTGCCAGCAGTTGGGGAGTCGGGGCTGACTATGGCTACACCTTC.

This clonotype turned up a few times. This sequence joins TRBV12-3 or TRBV12-4 and TRBJ2-6; D is uncertain. V lost 6 bases, J lost 1 base, and 10 bases lay in between. CDR3 length equals 15 residues. CDR3: CASSPLGSGANVLTF. CDR3 coding DNA: TGTGCCAGCAGCCCATTGGGGTCTGGGGCCAACGTCCTGACTTTC.

The rearrangement uses TRBV10-3 and TRBJ2-1; TRBD1 is a possible D gene (7 bases). Germline assignment: CDR1 ENHRY and CDR2 SYGVKD. CDR3 length: 13 residues. Trimming took off 2 bases at V and 8 bases at J, with 10 bases between the two ends. The CDR3 is CAISELRGDEQFF. The CDR3 bases are TGTGCCATCAGTGAGCTCAGGGGGGATGAGCAGTTCTTC.

This clonotype has more than one count but fewer than ten. The gene calls are TRBV19 and TRBJ1-5; D uncertain. The CDR3 spans 12 residues. The germline V and J ends were trimmed by 4 bases and 9 bases, with 10 bases remaining between them. CDR1 and CDR2 from the germline V gene are LNHDA and SQIVND (reference sequence). CDR3 residues: CASSNLRRPQHF. The DNA for the CDR3 is TGTGCCAGTAGTAACCTAAGGAGGCCCCAGCATTTT.

The chain links TRBV15 to TRBJ2-3; 11 nucleotides line up with TRBD1. With 1 base clipped from V and 7 bases from J, the junction kept 7 bases outside the gene matches. CDR1 is LNHNV and CDR2 is YYDKDF in the germline V gene (reference sequence). This CDR3 contains 16 residues. The CDR3 protein is CATSRGGGQGANTQYF. CDR3 DNA sequence: TGTGCCACCAGCAGAGGGGGAGGACAGGGGGCGAATACGCAGTATTTT.

This chain links TRBV6-2 or TRBV6-3 with TRBJ2-7, with D unclear. Trimming cost V 7 bases and J 0 bases, with 10 bases left between them. Germline lookup yields CDR1 MNHEY and CDR2 SVGEGT. This CDR3 is 13 amino acids long. The CDR3 DNA reads TGTGCCAGCACCTTTCGAGGCTCCTACGAGCAGTACTTC. It is translated as CASTFRGSYEQYF.

This chain joins TRBV15 and TRBJ2-5; 7 bases agree with TRBD2. The germline gives CDR1 LNHNV, CDR2 YYDKDF (reference sequence). With V trimmed by 5 bases and J by 2 bases, 5 bases remained unmatched. This CDR3 region has 14 residues. The CDR3 DNA reads as TGTGCCACCAGCGGGGGAGGGGATCAAGAGACCCAGTACTTC. It is translated as CATSGGGDQETQYF.

In nucleotides, the CDR3 is TGTGCCAGCAGTTCACGGACCTCGCGGACTGAAGCTTTCTTT. Translation: CASSSRTSRTEAFF. J is TRBJ1-1 and V is TRBV7-2; no clear D. Germline CDR1 SGHTA, CDR2 FQGNSA. This CDR3 region has 14 residues. Trimming left V 6 bases short and J 5 bases short, with 16 bases between.

This clonotype appeared once. J is TRBJ1-4 and V is TRBV12-3 or TRBV12-4; D is unclear. The V end was cut by 6 bases, the J end by 7 bases, with 9 bases between. The CDR3 totals 12 residues. The CDR3 spells CASRDVGEKLFF. The CDR3 DNA is TGTGCCAGCAGGGATGTCGGTGAAAAACTGTTTTTT.

The chain joins TRBV11-2 to TRBJ2-5; 11 nucleotides agree with TRBD1. The junction had 8 bases not matched to a gene; V was cut back by 5 bases and J by 9 bases. This CDR3 is 14 amino acids long. CDR1 SGHAT and CDR2 FQNNGV come from the germline V gene. The CDR3 loop is CASSRTGGSGPQYF. The CDR3 DNA is TGTGCCAGCAGCCGGACAGGGGGCAGCGGGCCCCAGTACTTC.

This clonotype came up a few times. This chain joins TRBV3-1 and TRBJ1-5; D is undetermined. Germline V gives CDR1 LGHDT, CDR2 YNNKEL (reference sequence). Trimming removed 1 base from V and 1 base from J, with 5 bases in between. The length of the CDR3 is 14 residues. In DNA, the CDR3 is TGTGCCAGCAGCCAAGGTCCCAGCAATCAGCCCCAGCATTTT. This encodes CASSQGPSNQPQHF.